The 30 T cell receptor beta chains presented below share a single source sample, sequenced in a study of shared clonotypes between healthy human individuals (TCRdb year 2020). Receptors were amplified or captured by the immunoSEQ multiplex PCR assay. TCRdb stores this immuneACCESS table with in-frame sequences only. Part of the clones is absent; in the studies checked, under half of the shortfall reflects unresolved V genes, and no reason is known for the rest. The sample records about half a million clones, around four fifths of which are singletons. The ten largest clonotypes hold around 12% of the sample. The sequenced sample consisted of PBMCs. All receptors come from a woman between 40 and 55 years old in good health. Some clones in this sample may be carry-over from other donors' samples.

The chain employs TRBV27 and TRBJ2-5; either TRBD1 or TRBD2 may fit D (5 bases each). Trimming pared 3 bases from V and 5 bases from J, leaving 19 bases between. This CDR3 is built from 16 residues. Germline values: CDR1 MNHEY, CDR2 SMNVEV (reference sequence). CDR3 nucleotide sequence: TGTGCCAGCAGTTTTCTGGGGAGAGGTGGGACGGAGACCCAGTACTTC. Amino acid sequence: CASSFLGRGGTETQYF.

J is TRBJ2-3 and V is TRBV6-1, with 9 bases lining up with TRBD2. Germline-derived CDR1 and CDR2 are MNHNS and SASEGT. The CDR3 length is 16 residues. J gave up 3 bases and V 1 base, and 5 bases lay outside the gene matches. In DNA, the CDR3 is TGTGCCAGCAGTGAAGTTAGCGGGAGATCGACAGATACGCAGTATTTT. This gives the protein CASSEVSGRSTDTQYF.

V and J are TRBV27 and TRBJ1-2; D is unclear. With 5 bases removed from V and 6 bases from J, the gap between germline ends came to 16 bases. This CDR3 is built from 14 residues. From germline, CDR1 is MNHEY and CDR2 SMNVEV (reference sequence). The CDR3 protein is CASSPRRVTDGYTF. CDR3 DNA: TGTGCCAGCAGTCCGCGTCGGGTTACGGATGGCTACACCTTC.

Points on this clone: In the same sample, other DNA sequences code for this CDR3. The V and J genes are TRBV5-1 and TRBJ2-5; D is unresolved. The CDR3 sequence is 11 residues long. Germline V gives CDR1 SGHRS, CDR2 YFSETQ. The V end was cut by 5 bases, the J end by 4 bases, with 6 bases between. This CDR3 is CASRVAETQYF. CDR3 bases: TGCGCCAGCAGAGTGGCAGAGACCCAGTACTTC.

The genes are TRBV5-1 and TRBJ1-6, with D perhaps TRBD1 (5 bases). From germline, CDR1 is SGHRS and CDR2 YFSETQ. The CDR3 runs 14 residues. V lost 6 bases and J lost 6, with 13 bases in between. The CDR3 loop is CASNLGGGNSPLHF. In nucleotides, the CDR3 is TGCGCCAGCAACCTTGGCGGGGGTAATTCACCCCTCCACTTT.

This clone was observed a few times. The chain links TRBV19 to TRBJ2-2; D is perhaps TRBD2 (6 bases). In germline, CDR1 is LNHDA, CDR2 SQIVND (reference sequence). Trimming took off 6 bases at V and 5 bases at J, with 16 bases between the two ends. The length of the CDR3 is 15 residues. The CDR3 sequence: CASRTASAGTGELFF. The DNA for the CDR3 is TGTGCCAGTAGGACCGCTAGCGCGGGGACCGGGGAGCTGTTTTTT.

The CDR3 nucleotides are TGTGCCAGTAGTTCGCGGACGAGCTACGAGCAGTACTTC. Amino acids: CASSSRTSYEQYF. The rearrangement links TRBV19 to TRBJ2-7; D is undetermined. This CDR3 is 13 amino acids long. Trimming left V 5 bases short and J 3 bases short, with 11 bases between. Germline CDR1 is LNHDA and CDR2 is SQIVND (reference sequence).

This rearrangement joins TRBV9 to TRBJ2-7; D might be TRBD1 (6 bases). CDR1 and CDR2 from the germline V gene are SGDLS and YYNGEE. Trimming cost V 0 bases and J 2 bases, with 15 bases left between them. The CDR3 loop spans 16 amino acids. CDR3 sequence reads: CASSVGMDRSTYEQYF. DNA for the CDR3: TGTGCCAGCAGCGTAGGGATGGACAGATCGACCTACGAGCAGTACTTC.

The rearrangement joins TRBV4-2 to TRBJ2-5, with D maybe TRBD2 (5 bases). There are 14 residues in the CDR3. V was cut by 1 base and J by 0 bases, with 6 bases left in between. Germline assignment: CDR1 LGHNA and CDR2 YNFKEQ. CDR3 region: CASSQGTHQETQYF. In DNA, the CDR3 is TGTGCCAGCAGCCAAGGGACTCACCAAGAGACCCAGTACTTC.

This sequence joins TRBV18 and TRBJ2-2; either TRBD1 or TRBD2 may fit D (5 bases each). V dropped 5 bases and J dropped 5 bases, with 18 bases sitting between them. The CDR3 is 16 residues long. Germline CDR1 KGHSH, CDR2 LQKENI. CDR3 sequence reads: CASSSALGLATGELFF. DNA of the CDR3: TGTGCCAGCTCATCAGCTTTGGGGCTAGCAACCGGGGAGCTGTTTTTT. The variable domain in full, with the rest retrieved from reference TRBV18 and TRBJ2-2, is NAGVMQNPRHLVRRRGQEARLRCSPMKGHSHVYWYRQLPEEGLKFMVYLQKENIIDESGMPKERFSAEFPKEGPSILRIQQVVRGDSAAYFCASSSALGLATGELFFGEGSRLTVL.

V is TRBV5-4 and J is TRBJ2-1, with 13 positions matching TRBD2. This CDR3 has 15 residues. V dropped 3 bases and J dropped 4; count of bases not matched to a gene: 1. In germline, CDR1 is SGHNT, CDR2 YYREEE (reference sequence). As DNA, the CDR3 is TGTGCCAGCAGCTGGACTAGCGGGGGTTACAATGAGCAGTTCTTC. Its protein is CASSWTSGGYNEQFF.

The chain is built from TRBV7-2 and TRBJ2-2; possible D gene TRBD1, 5 bases. V lost 7 bases to trimming and J lost 2 bases, with 14 bases between them. CDR3 size: 15 residues. In germline, CDR1 is SGHTA, CDR2 FQGNSA. CDR3 region: CASNRQSTNTGELFF. CDR3 nucleotides: TGTGCCAGCAACAGACAGTCAACCAACACCGGGGAGCTGTTTTTT.

The chain has TRBV5-4 and TRBJ2-7; 7 bases are shared with TRBD1. V shed 4 bases and J 5 bases; nucleotides not matched to a gene: 12. CDR1 is SGHNT and CDR2 is YYREEE in the germline V gene (reference sequence). CDR3 length: 15 residues. This chain's CDR3 is CASSLDKGARNEQYF. The CDR3 nucleotides read TGTGCCAGCAGCCTTGATAAGGGGGCGCGCAACGAGCAGTACTTC.

Here the CDR3 reads CACSGGLDEKLFF. For the CDR3, the DNA is TGTGCCTGCTCAGGGGGATTAGATGAAAAACTGTTTTTT. The chain couples TRBV5-4 to TRBJ1-4, with 7 nucleotides matching TRBD1. Trimming at V came to 10 bases and at J to 6 bases, leaving 9 bases not matched to a gene. Germline V gives CDR1 SGHNT, CDR2 YYREEE (reference sequence). The CDR3 totals 13 residues.

This sequence joins TRBV6-4 and TRBJ2-1; perhaps TRBD2 as D (6 bases). Trimming cost V 8 bases and J 1 base, with 15 bases left between them. The CDR3 is 15 amino acids. From germline, CDR1 is MRHNA and CDR2 SNTAGT. CDR3 sequence reads: CASPGLAKSYNEQFF. The DNA for the CDR3 is TGTGCCAGCCCCGGTCTAGCGAAATCCTACAATGAGCAGTTCTTC.

Comments on this clone: This specimen includes other DNA sequences encoding the same CDR3. The J gene is TRBJ2-7, the V gene TRBV18, with 9 bases matching TRBD2. The CDR3 consists of 14 residues. The trim removed 6 bases at V and 3 bases at J, leaving 6 bases unmatched. Germline V gives CDR1 KGHSH, CDR2 LQKENI. The CDR3 loop reads CASSPGTSSYEQYF. In DNA form, the CDR3 reads TGTGCCAGCTCGCCCGGGACTAGCAGCTACGAGCAGTACTTC.

The chain has TRBV23-1 and TRBJ1-1; no reliable D call. TRBV23-1 is known as an ORF, though its function is uncertain. The V end was cut by 11 bases, the J end by 4 bases, with 5 bases between. The CDR3 runs 9 residues. The CDR3 nucleotides are TGCGCCGGACCCACTGAAGCTTTCTTT. It specifies CAGPTEAFF.

This clone appeared once. The chain joins TRBV29-1 to TRBJ2-5; D might be TRBD1 or TRBD2, each matching 5 bases. Judging by the DNA end, TRBJ2-7 fits better; the J call may be wrong. Looked up from germline, CDR1 is SQVTM and CDR2 is ANQGSEA. There are 14 residues in the CDR3. CDR3 DNA: TGCAGCGTTGAAGATGGGAGACAGAGCTACGAGCAGTACTTC. Protein product: CSVEDGRQSYEQYF.

This sequence joins TRBV28 and TRBJ1-2, with D maybe TRBD1 (6 bases). Germline V gene data show CDR1 as MDHEN and CDR2 as SYDVKM. The CDR3 has 14 residues. Trimming took 5 bases from V and 4 from J, leaving 14 bases between them. CDR3 DNA: TGTGCCAGCAGTCTAGGGGCCAGGGGCTATGGCTACACCTTC. Protein: CASSLGARGYGYTF.

The chain has TRBV6-5 and TRBJ2-1; D call uncertain. CDR3 length: 13 amino acids. Germline V gene lookup returns CDR1 MNHEY and CDR2 SVGAGI. The V end was cut by 5 bases, the J end by 6 bases, with 11 bases between. The CDR3 region has the DNA TGTGCCAGCAGTCCGAACTGGTCCAATGAGCAGTTCTTC. As protein: CASSPNWSNEQFF.

The V and J genes are TRBV10-2 and TRBJ2-7, with D hard to call. Germline V gene sequence: CDR1 WSHSY, CDR2 SAAADI. There are 12 residues in the CDR3. V was pared by 5 bases and J by 4 bases, with 9 bases between. CDR3 DNA: TGCGCCAGCAGTAGGCATCGGTACGAGCAGTACTTC. This translates into CASSRHRYEQYF.

Here the CDR3 reads CASSLRTGQSMNTEAFF. The CDR3 nucleotides read TGTGCCAGCAGCTTGAGGACGGGACAGAGCATGAACACTGAAGCTTTCTTT. V usage is TRBV5-4 and J usage is TRBJ1-1, with 7 bases that match TRBD1. CDR3 size: 17 residues. V dropped 1 base and J dropped 0; count of bases not matched to a gene: 9. Germline V CDR1 and CDR2: SGHNT, YYREEE (reference sequence).

This chain joins TRBV7-9 and TRBJ2-2; tentatively, D is TRBD1 or TRBD2 (5 bases each). Trimming took 4 bases from V and 8 from J, leaving 14 bases between them. The CDR3 consists of 14 residues. The germline V gene encodes CDR1 SEHNR and CDR2 FQNEAQ (reference sequence). In DNA, the CDR3 is TGTGCCAGCAGCTCCCTCGGGGCTAGGGGGGAGCTGTTTTTT. Translation gives CASSSLGARGELFF.

This clone was seen more than once but under ten times. A junction boundary mismatches the germline segment, possibly from a read error. The rearrangement uses TRBV7-7 and TRBJ1-1, with D unresolved. The CDR3 has 13 residues. Germline V lookup: CDR1 SSHAT, CDR2 FNYEAQ (reference sequence). The CDR3 here is CASSVDKNTEAFF. Written as DNA, the CDR3 is TGTGCTAGCAGCGTAGACAAGAACACTGAAGCTTTCTTT.

This chain joins TRBV7-9 and TRBJ1-1, with D perhaps matching TRBD1 (5 bases). CDR3 length: 13 residues. V was pared by 3 bases and J by 6 bases, with 11 bases between. Germline V CDR1 and CDR2: SEHNR, FQNEAQ (reference sequence). The DNA for the CDR3 is TGTGCCAGCAGCTTTGACAGAGAGTCTGAAGCTTTCTTT. Protein: CASSFDRESEAFF.

V and J are TRBV27 and TRBJ2-6, with D perhaps matching TRBD1 or TRBD2 (5 bases each). Germline CDR1 is MNHEY and CDR2 is SMNVEV (reference sequence). CDR3 length: 17 residues. V lost 4 bases and J 4 bases, leaving 17 bases between the germline ends. CDR3 sequence: CASSSPGQARGANVLTF. As DNA, the CDR3 is TGTGCCAGCAGTTCGCCGGGGCAAGCGCGGGGGGCCAACGTCCTGACTTTC.

The J gene is TRBJ2-7, the V gene TRBV28; 7 bases are a match to TRBD1. The junction had 12 bases not matched to a gene; V was cut back by 1 base and J by 6 bases. Germline CDR1 is MDHEN and CDR2 is SYDVKM. This CDR3 has 16 residues. The CDR3 bases are TGTGCCAGCAGTTTATTAGTCGACAGGGATGGTTCCGAGCAGTACTTC. It specifies CASSLLVDRDGSEQYF.

V usage is TRBV7-3 and J usage is TRBJ2-3, with 9 positions matching TRBD2. Germline V gene data show CDR1 as SGHTA and CDR2 as FQGTGA. The trim removed 5 bases at V and 5 bases at J, leaving 5 bases unmatched. The CDR3 is 14 amino acids. CDR3 loop: CASSLSGRGDTQYF. CDR3 in DNA: TGTGCCAGCAGCCTTAGCGGGAGAGGAGATACGCAGTATTTT.

The rearrangement uses TRBV25-1 and TRBJ2-5, with D hard to call. Trimming shortened V by 5 bases and J by 1 base, and 11 bases separated the two germline ends. Per the germline V gene, CDR1 is MGHDK and CDR2 is SYGVNS. The CDR3 covers 14 residues. The CDR3 here is CASSSLTLQETQYF. The CDR3, as DNA: TGTGCCAGCAGTTCTCTGACGCTCCAAGAGACCCAGTACTTC.

In regard to this clone: This likely traces to a read error, being one base from a far larger clone. Other DNA sequences from this sample encode an identical CDR3 as well. This sequence joins TRBV19 and TRBJ2-3, with D maybe TRBD2 (5 bases). This CDR3 comprises 14 residues. Per germline, CDR1 LNHDA and CDR2 SQIVND (reference sequence). The CDR3 nucleotides read TGTGCCAGTAGTATTCGGACCGGGGAAGATACGCAGTACTTT. It specifies CASSIRTGEDTQYF.